The table lists the clone carrying this T cell receptor beta chain with a count of one. Its antigen is unidentified. Some clones are missing from TCRdb's copy, which holds only in-frame ones; the method was immunoSEQ multiplex PCR. Among 640,000 or so clones, about three quarters were seen once, and the ten largest hold around 1.8%. This CDR3 region has 14 residues. Germline V gives CDR1 MDHEN, CDR2 SYDVKM. Trimming removed 5 bases from V and 2 bases from J, with 12 bases in between. The data were obtained in a study of shared clonotypes between healthy human individuals. Study-wide context: Per donor, CD8 memory used one plate, CD8 naive used two, CD4 memory used three and CD4 naive used three. Study-wide findings and caveats: Rarefaction indicated that sorted-subset sequencing remained incomplete although depth was large. Naive CD4 clonotypes overlapped across a handful of donors at approximately 4.5%.

Both subsets, CD45RA+ naive and CD45RA-negative memory, were split from the CD4+ cells. The rearrangement joins TRBV28 to TRBJ1-2; D remains ambiguous. This sequence was found in a woman aged 25 to 45 in good health. Specimen: memory CD4+ T cells sorted from blood. As to subset: CD45RA-negative fraction. CDR3 region: CASSTQTLNYGYTF. CDR3 DNA: TGTGCCAGCAGTACCCAGACGCTAAACTATGGCTACACCTTC.